This T cell receptor beta chain comes out of a study of T cell changes during pregnancy in multiple sclerosis. In this sample, this clone turned up once. CDR1 and CDR2 from the germline V gene are SGHTA and FQGNSA. V lost 2 bases and J lost 2, with 9 bases in between. The CDR3 spans 14 residues. The repertoire was sequenced with immunoSEQ multiplex PCR; TCRdb's copy has only in-frame clones and lacks some. The table lists tens of thousands of clones, 80% to 95% of them singletons. The J gene is TRBJ1-1, the V gene TRBV7-2; a possible D gene is TRBD1 (5 bases). This specimen consisted of CD4+ T cells from peripheral blood mononuclear cells, obtained in the third trimester of pregnancy. The sequence was collected from a female donor with multiple sclerosis, enrolled in a pregnancy study. CDR3 loop: CASSLSTANTEAFF. The CDR3, as DNA: TGTGCCAGCAGCTTATCGACAGCTAACACTGAAGCTTTCTTT. Full variable domain (missing parts from reference TRBV7-2 and TRBJ1-1): GAGVSQSPSNKVTEKGKDVELRCDPISGHTALYWYRQSLGQGLEFLIYFQGNSAPDKSGLPSDRFSAERTGGSVSTLTIQRTQQEDSAVYLCASSLSTANTEAFFGQGTRLTVV.